The 23 T cell receptor beta chains reported below all come from one sample, sequenced in a study of blood T cell repertoires in COVID-19 (dated by TCRdb to 2020 to 2022). Receptor amplification or capture employed the immunoSEQ multiplex PCR assay. TCRdb limited this immuneACCESS table to in-frame rearrangements with V and J called. A share of clones is missing; checked studies link under half to unresolved V genes, and the rest is unexplained. The table for this sample lists about 220,000 clones; around 86% of them were counted only once. The top ten clones comprise about 4.8% of the sample. The material sequenced was peripheral blood. These receptors were obtained from a woman in her sixties or seventies with COVID-19, enrolled during active disease.

The J gene is TRBJ2-7, the V gene TRBV28; 11 nucleotides line up with TRBD1. The CDR3 runs to 15 residues. With V trimmed by 5 bases and J by 9 bases, 12 bases remained unmatched. Germline V lookup: CDR1 MDHEN, CDR2 SYDVKM. CDR3 loop: CASSQTGTGGYMQYF. The CDR3 DNA is TGTGCCAGCAGTCAAACCGGGACAGGGGGTTATATGCAGTACTTC.

The J gene is TRBJ2-2, the V gene TRBV7-6; 7 nucleotides align to TRBD1. V gave up 1 base and J gave up 3 bases; unmatched junction bases: 2. Germline values: CDR1 SGHVS, CDR2 FNYEAQ. The CDR3 loop spans 15 amino acids. The CDR3 bases are TGTGCCAGCAGCTTAGGACAGGGCTACACCGGGGAGCTGTTTTTT. Protein product: CASSLGQGYTGELFF.

The chain couples TRBV28 to TRBJ2-2; weak D call: TRBD1 (6 bases). This CDR3 is 16 amino acids long. V was shortened by 8 bases and J by 4 bases, with 20 bases between the two germline ends. The germline V gene has CDR1 MDHEN and CDR2 SYDVKM. This CDR3 reads CASSSQGQDLTGELFF. The CDR3 DNA follows: TGTGCCAGCTCCTCCCAGGGGCAGGACCTCACCGGGGAGCTGTTTTTT.

CDR3 coding DNA: TGTGCCTGGAGTGTCGGGGGGGCGTTGAACACCGGGGAGCTGTTTTTT. This translates into CAWSVGGALNTGELFF. The genes are TRBV30 and TRBJ2-2, with 8 bases lining up with TRBD2. CDR3 length equals 16 residues. In germline, CDR1 is GTSNPN, CDR2 SVGIG (reference sequence). The trim removed 0 bases at V and 1 base at J, leaving 4 bases unmatched.

CDR3 residues: CASSEHQGAGELFF. For the CDR3, the DNA is TGCGCCAGCAGTGAGCACCAGGGGGCCGGGGAGCTGTTTTTT. The chain joins TRBV10-1 to TRBJ2-2; TRBD1 agrees at 7 bases. V trimming: 2 bases; J trimming: 6 bases; junction bases outside the gene matches: 3. CDR3 length equals 14 residues. Germline V gives CDR1 WNHNN, CDR2 SYGVQD (reference sequence).

This chain joins TRBV5-1 and TRBJ2-1; D is possibly TRBD2 (6 bases). This CDR3 is 12 amino acids long. V gave up 4 bases and J gave up 9 bases, with 11 bases separating them. From germline, CDR1 is SGHRS and CDR2 YFSETQ. Here the CDR3 reads CASSTTTSEQFF. The CDR3 coding sequence is TGCGCCAGCAGCACCACGACTAGTGAGCAGTTCTTC. The full variable domain, in which reference TRBV5-1 and TRBJ2-1 provide the parts outside the CDR3, is KAGVTQTPRYLIKTRGQQVTLSCSPISGHRSVSWYQQTPGQGLQFLFEYFSETQRNKGNFPGRFSGRQFSNSRSEMNVSTLELGDSALYLCASSTTTSEQFFGPGTRLTVL.

The chain employs TRBV12-3 or TRBV12-4 and TRBJ1-6, with D perhaps matching TRBD1 (6 bases). Deletions cut 8 bases from V and 7 bases from J, with 12 bases between. The length of the CDR3 is 13 residues. CDR3 region: CASLGHSNSPLHF. The CDR3 DNA reads as TGTGCCAGCTTGGGACATTCAAATTCACCCCTCCACTTT.

This rearrangement joins TRBV30 to TRBJ1-5; no clear D. The length of the CDR3 is 11 residues. V dropped 5 bases and J dropped 11 bases, with 13 bases sitting between them. Germline V CDR1 and CDR2: GTSNPN, SVGIG (reference sequence). CDR3 residues: CAWEIGGSQHF. CDR3 coding DNA: TGTGCCTGGGAGATCGGCGGGTCCCAGCATTTT.

The chain carries TRBV6-2 or TRBV6-3 and TRBJ1-2; 7 bases fit TRBD1. Germline V lookup: CDR1 MNHEY, CDR2 SVGEGT. The CDR3 covers 12 residues. The V segment lost 4 bases and the J segment 8 bases; nucleotides outside the gene matches: 4. CDR3 in amino acids: CASSSTGNGYTF. The CDR3 DNA is TGTGCCAGCAGTTCGACAGGGAACGGCTACACCTTC.

Ten or more counts support this clone. This chain uses TRBV12-5 with TRBJ1-1; no firm D call. The length of the CDR3 is 12 residues. The V and J ends lost 1 base and 5 bases respectively, with 5 bases between them. Germline loops: CDR1 LGHNT, CDR2 FRNRAP. CDR3 amino acids: CASGLGGTEAFF. CDR3 coding DNA: TGTGCTAGTGGTTTGGGAGGGACTGAAGCTTTCTTT.

The CDR3 DNA reads as TGTGCCACCAGTGACCCCGACAGCAAACTTTATGGCTACACCTTC. Translating it yields CATSDPDSKLYGYTF. V gene TRBV24-1 combines with J gene TRBJ1-2, with TRBD1 as a possible D gene (5 bases). Germline V gene sequence: CDR1 KGHDR, CDR2 SFDVKD. V dropped 4 bases and J dropped 5 bases, with 16 bases sitting between them. There are 15 residues in the CDR3.

This rearrangement joins TRBV11-2 to TRBJ2-7; D may be TRBD1 (5 bases). CDR3 length equals 16 residues. Germline values: CDR1 SGHAT, CDR2 FQNNGV. V was trimmed by 4 bases and J by 3 bases, leaving 19 bases between them. CDR3 loop: CASSSKFERQSYEQYF. CDR3 DNA sequence: TGTGCCAGCAGCTCAAAGTTTGAGAGACAGAGCTACGAGCAGTACTTC.

This chain joins TRBV7-2 and TRBJ1-3; the D is unclear. The V end lost 3 bases, the J end lost 2 bases, and 8 bases lay between the germline ends. This CDR3 spans 14 amino acids. CDR1 is SGHTA and CDR2 is FQGNSA in the germline V gene. In DNA, the CDR3 is TGTGCCAGCAGCTTTGGGCAGGCTGGAAACACCATATATTTT. Protein: CASSFGQAGNTIYF. Full variable domain (rest looked up from reference TRBV7-2 and TRBJ1-3): GAGVSQSPSNKVTEKGKDVELRCDPISGHTALYWYRQSLGQGLEFLIYFQGNSAPDKSGLPSDRFSAERTGGSVSTLTIQRTQQEDSAVYLCASSFGQAGNTIYFGEGSWLTVV.

The chain joins TRBV9 to TRBJ1-6; 11 bases are a match to TRBD1. With 4 bases clipped from V and 9 bases from J, the junction kept 9 bases outside the gene matches. There are 16 residues in the CDR3. Germline V gene data show CDR1 as SGDLS and CDR2 as YYNGEE. Here the CDR3 reads CASSPRGQGARSPLHF. The CDR3 DNA sequence: TGTGCCAGCAGCCCCCGAGGACAGGGGGCTCGTTCACCCCTCCACTTT.

This rearrangement joins TRBV4-2 to TRBJ2-3; D might be TRBD2 (5 bases). Trimming removed 1 base at V and 8 bases at J, with 19 bases between. Germline V lookup: CDR1 LGHNA, CDR2 YNFKEQ. The CDR3 extends over 16 amino acids. CDR3 residues: CASSQAGTRAAVTQYF. The CDR3 bases are TGTGCCAGCAGCCAAGCCGGAACGAGGGCTGCGGTTACGCAGTATTTT.

J is TRBJ1-5 and V is TRBV3-1 (or the pseudogene TRBV3-2), with D possibly TRBD1 on 5 matching bases. This CDR3 is built from 13 residues. The V end lost 2 bases, the J end lost 10 bases, and 12 bases lay between the germline ends. Germline V lookup: CDR1 LGHDT, CDR2 YNNKEL (reference sequence). The CDR3: CASSQRGLRPQHF. DNA of the CDR3: TGTGCCAGCAGCCAACGGGGGTTGAGACCCCAGCATTTT.

This chain connects TRBV18 to TRBJ2-5; 7 nucleotides line up with TRBD2. The CDR3 is 15 residues long. Trimming at V came to 3 bases and at J to 1 base, leaving 5 bases not matched to a gene. CDR1 KGHSH and CDR2 LQKENI come from the germline V gene. The DNA of the CDR3 is TGTGCCAGCTCACCTAATAGCGGGCGCCAAGAGACCCAGTACTTC. It codes for CASSPNSGRQETQYF. Complete variable domain (other parts from reference TRBV18 and TRBJ2-5): NAGVMQNPRHLVRRRGQEARLRCSPMKGHSHVYWYRQLPEEGLKFMVYLQKENIIDESGMPKERFSAEFPKEGPSILRIQQVVRGDSAAYFCASSPNSGRQETQYFGPGTRLLVL.

The chain is built from TRBV7-9 and TRBJ2-3, with a possible D match to TRBD2 (6 bases). Trimming left V 3 bases short and J 4 bases short, with 14 bases between. Looked up from germline, CDR1 is SEHNR and CDR2 is FQNEAQ (reference sequence). The CDR3 sequence is 15 residues long. The CDR3 loop is CASSFSVGTSDTQYF. CDR3 bases: TGTGCCAGCAGCTTCTCCGTAGGGACTTCAGATACGCAGTATTTT. Full variable domain (outside the CDR3, taken from reference TRBV7-9 and TRBJ2-3): DTGVSQNPRHKITKRGQNVTFRCDPISEHNRLYWYRQTLGQGPEFLTYFQNEAQLEKSRLLSDRFSAERPKGSFSTLEIQRTEQGDSAMYLCASSFSVGTSDTQYFGPGTRLTVL.

The chain combines TRBV6-2 or TRBV6-3 with TRBJ2-5; a possible D gene is TRBD1 (6 bases). Trimming shortened V by 2 bases and J by 4 bases, and 11 bases separated the two germline ends. This CDR3 has 14 amino acids. Germline V gene sequence: CDR1 MNHEY, CDR2 SVGEGT. The CDR3 protein is CASSYAWGRETQYF. CDR3 DNA sequence: TGTGCCAGCAGTTACGCTTGGGGGCGAGAGACCCAGTACTTC.

The chain is built from TRBV18 and TRBJ1-1; TRBD1 aligns across 8 bases. J was trimmed by 6 bases and V by 2 bases; bases with no gene match: 14. The CDR3 is 17 residues long. Germline CDR1 is KGHSH and CDR2 is LQKENI. CDR3 sequence reads: CASSPRSGGLDSAEAFF. Written as DNA, the CDR3 is TGTGCCAGCTCACCAAGGTCAGGGGGCCTGGACAGCGCTGAAGCTTTCTTT.

The gene calls are TRBV12-3 or TRBV12-4 and TRBJ2-3; 7 bases line up with TRBD2. The CDR3 covers 13 residues. The ends lost 3 bases at V and 5 bases at J; junction bases unmatched: 2. The CDR3 loop is CASSLREIDTQYF. In nucleotides, the CDR3 is TGTGCCAGCAGTTTGCGGGAGATAGATACGCAGTATTTT.

J is TRBJ2-7 and V is TRBV7-2; no definite D call. V dropped 5 bases and J dropped 3 bases, with 14 bases sitting between them. Germline values: CDR1 SGHTA, CDR2 FQGNSA. This CDR3 is built from 14 residues. In nucleotides, the CDR3 is TGTGCCAGCAGCCCAAGACTCCAAAACTACGAGCAGTACTTC. Encoded protein: CASSPRLQNYEQYF.

The chain carries TRBV27 and TRBJ1-4; D gene unclear. The CDR3 loop spans 16 amino acids. From germline, CDR1 is MNHEY and CDR2 SMNVEV (reference sequence). Trimming removed 6 bases at V and 2 bases at J, with 16 bases between. CDR3 residues: CASRTLGSITNEKLFF. In nucleotides, the CDR3 is TGTGCCAGCAGAACACTCGGGAGTATTACTAATGAAAAACTGTTTTTT.